Included here is one T cell receptor (beta chain) sequence, with context. What it binds is unknown. This sample stems from a study of CD8 T cells in Susac syndrome. The study, taken as a whole, reports: Susac CD8+ clonal expansion peaked in TEMRA cells and active patients. Susac-specific public clones numbered about 15 in total CD8+ repertoires (and roughly five in CD8+ TEMRA repertoires). Individuals included in the TCR sequencing and HLA analysis were acknowledged by the study to be relatively few in number.

With random hexamers, roughly 0.5 to 1 ug RNA was reverse transcribed. immunoSEQ multiplex PCR amplified TCR beta CDR3 across 54 Vbeta, 13 Jbeta. TCRdb re-called the immunoSEQ multiplex PCR reads with MiXCR, one entry per CDR3 protein. Of over 100,000 distinct CDR3 sequences in the sample, 85% to 95% were seen once. V was shortened by 8 bases and J by 2 bases, with 12 bases between the two germline ends. Germline V lookup: CDR1 LNHDA, CDR2 SQIVND (reference sequence). This CDR3 is built from 13 residues. This rearrangement joins TRBV19 to TRBJ1-2, with a possible D match to TRBD1 (6 bases). This clonotype was sampled from a human donor with Susac syndrome. The sequenced sample was CD8+ T cells from PBMCs. The CDR3: CASEGVLNYGYTF. CDR3 nucleotide sequence: TGTGCCAGTGAGGGGGTTCTGAACTATGGCTACACCTTC.